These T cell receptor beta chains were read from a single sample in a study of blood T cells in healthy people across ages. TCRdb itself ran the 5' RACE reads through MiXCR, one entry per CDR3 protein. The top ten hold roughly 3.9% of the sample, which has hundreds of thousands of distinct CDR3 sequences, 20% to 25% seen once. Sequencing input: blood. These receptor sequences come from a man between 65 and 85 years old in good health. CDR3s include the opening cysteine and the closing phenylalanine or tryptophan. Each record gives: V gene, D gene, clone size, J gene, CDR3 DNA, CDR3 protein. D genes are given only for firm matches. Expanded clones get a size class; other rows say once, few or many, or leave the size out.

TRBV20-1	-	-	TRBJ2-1	TGCAGTGCTAGACCATTCTATGAGCAGTTCTTC	CSARPFYEQFF
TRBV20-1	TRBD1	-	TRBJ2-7	TGCAGTGCTTCCGCGGACAGGACCCCCTACGAGCAGTACTTC	CSASADRTPYEQYF
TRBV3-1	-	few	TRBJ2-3	TGTGCCAGCAGCTCCAAGTCGGGGGCGCGGGATACGCAGTATTTT	CASSSKSGARDTQYF
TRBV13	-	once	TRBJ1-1	TGTGTCAGCAGCTTAGTTAAACGGAGAAACACTGAAGCTTTCTTT	CVSSLVKRRNTEAFF
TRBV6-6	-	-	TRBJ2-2	TGTGCCAGCAGTTACTATGGGAGCACCGGGGAGCTGTTTTTT	CASSYYGSTGELFF
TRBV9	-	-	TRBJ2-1	TGTGCCAGCAGCGTCCCCTTTGGTGAGCAGTTCTTC	CASSVPFGEQFF
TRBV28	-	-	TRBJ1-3	TGTGCCTTCGCCCTAGGGGTTTCTGGAAACACCATATATTTT	CAFALGVSGNTIYF
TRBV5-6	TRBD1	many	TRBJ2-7	TGTGCCAGCAGCGCCGGGACAGTGGCCTACGAGCAGTACTTC	CASSAGTVAYEQYF
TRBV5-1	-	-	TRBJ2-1	TGCGCCAGCAGCTTGGGACTGTACGATTACAATGAGCAGTTCTTC	CASSLGLYDYNEQFF
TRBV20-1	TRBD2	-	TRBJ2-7	TGCAGTGCTGCCCCACTAGCGGGAGTTGAAGAGCAGTGCTTC	CSAAPLAGVEEQCF
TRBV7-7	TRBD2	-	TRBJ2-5	TGTGCTAGCAGCACAGGACTAGCGGGAAATGAGCAGTACTTC	CASSTGLAGNEQYF
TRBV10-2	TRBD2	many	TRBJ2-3	TGCGCCAGCAGTGAGACCCTCGGGAGGGCGCAGTATTTT	CASSETLGRAQYF
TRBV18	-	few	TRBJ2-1	TGTGCCAGCTCACGTACGGACGCCTACAATGAGCAGTTCTTC	CASSRTDAYNEQFF
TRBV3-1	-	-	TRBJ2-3	TGTGCCAGCAGCCAAGAAGGCTCACCCAGCACAGATACGCAGTATTTT	CASSQEGSPSTDTQYF
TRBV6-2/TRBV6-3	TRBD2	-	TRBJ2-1	TGTGCCAGCAGTACAAAACTAGCGGGAGTGATCTATGAGCAGTTCTTC	CASSTKLAGVIYEQFF
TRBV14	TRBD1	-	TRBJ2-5	TGTGCCAGCAGCCAAGATCAGGGGACAGGGGCAGAGACCCAGTACTTC	CASSQDQGTGAETQYF